The 30 T cell receptor beta chains listed next were all sequenced from one sample in a study of cytomegalovirus exposure and HLA in healthy donors. PCR used 60 Vbeta primers and 13 Jbeta primers. Sequencing used immunoSEQ multiplex PCR; TCRdb keeps in-frame clones, though not all of them. The top ten clones hold approximately 9.2% of a sample with just over 95,000 clones, under 80% of them seen once. Sequences were obtained from PBMCs. These receptors came from a human donor in good health.

The rearrangement links TRBV6-1 to TRBJ1-5, with D tentatively TRBD1 (6 bases). This CDR3 is 15 amino acids long. The germline gives CDR1 MNHNS, CDR2 SASEGT. The V and J ends lost 0 bases and 7 bases respectively, with 13 bases between them. The DNA of the CDR3 is TGTGCCAGCAGTGAAGCCACGGGGGGCGTGCAGCCCCAGCATTTT. This gives the protein CASSEATGGVQPQHF.

J is TRBJ1-1 and V is TRBV5-1; 9 bases are a match to TRBD1. V gave up 0 bases and J gave up 1 base; unmatched junction bases: 7. CDR1 is SGHRS and CDR2 is YFSETQ in the germline V gene. The CDR3 contains 17 residues. CDR3 sequence reads: CASSLDGWGQGNTEAFF. CDR3 DNA sequence: TGCGCCAGCAGCTTGGATGGGTGGGGACAGGGGAACACTGAAGCTTTCTTT.

This clone showed up just a few times. This rearrangement joins TRBV7-6 to TRBJ2-2; D is perhaps TRBD1 (6 bases). Germline V gene data show CDR1 as SGHVS and CDR2 as FNYEAQ. The ends were cut back, 1 base at V and 0 bases at J, with 9 bases in the middle. This CDR3 spans 16 amino acids. The CDR3 here is CASSLVGQPNTGELFF. CDR3 DNA sequence: TGTGCCAGCAGCTTAGTAGGACAGCCGAACACCGGGGAGCTGTTTTTT.

This chain joins TRBV19 and TRBJ2-5; 9 nucleotides match TRBD1. Trimming at V came to 4 bases and at J to 2 bases, leaving 5 bases not matched to a gene. The CDR3 consists of 15 residues. CDR1 is LNHDA and CDR2 is SQIVND in the germline V gene (reference sequence). The CDR3 is CASSNGQGLQETQYF. CDR3 bases: TGTGCCAGTAGTAATGGACAGGGGCTTCAAGAGACCCAGTACTTC. The full variable domain, its missing parts supplied by reference TRBV19 and TRBJ2-5, is DGGITQSPKYLFRKEGQNVTLSCEQNLNHDAMYWYRQDPGQGLRLIYYSQIVNDFQKGDIAEGYSVSREKKESFPLTVTSAQKNPTAFYLCASSNGQGLQETQYFGPGTRLLVL.

The rearrangement links TRBV5-1 to TRBJ1-1; 7 bases align to TRBD1. Germline CDR1 is SGHRS and CDR2 is YFSETQ. V lost 5 bases and J lost 7; bases outside the gene matches: 8. CDR3 length: 13 residues. The CDR3 here is CASSLTGPIEAFF. CDR3 coding DNA: TGCGCCAGCAGTCTGACAGGGCCGATTGAAGCTTTCTTT.

In its sample, this clone was seen a few times. V and J are TRBV5-4 and TRBJ2-1; 7 positions match TRBD2. This CDR3 contains 17 residues. The germline CDR1 and CDR2 sequences are SGHNT and YYREEE (reference sequence). The trim removed 0 bases at V and 0 bases at J, leaving 6 bases unmatched. Written as DNA, the CDR3 is TGTGCCAGCAGCTTGGGGCCTCGCGGGAGCTCCTACAATGAGCAGTTCTTC. Protein sequence: CASSLGPRGSSYNEQFF.

This clone was counted only a few times. The chain carries TRBV19 and TRBJ1-1; D ambiguous. Trimming stripped 10 bases from V and 0 bases from J, with 9 bases between. This CDR3 spans 12 amino acids. Germline CDR1 and CDR2: LNHDA and SQIVND (reference sequence). The CDR3 region has the DNA TGTGCCACCTCGACACTGAACACTGAAGCTTTCTTT. Protein sequence: CATSTLNTEAFF.

The V gene is TRBV19, the J gene TRBJ1-6; a possible D gene is TRBD1 (6 bases). This CDR3 spans 12 amino acids. CDR1 and CDR2 from the germline V gene are LNHDA and SQIVND (reference sequence). V lost 6 bases, J lost 6 bases, and 6 bases lay in between. The CDR3 reads CASSRGNSPLHF. The CDR3 nucleotides are TGTGCCAGTAGCAGGGGTAATTCACCCCTCCACTTT.

The chain employs TRBV6-6 and TRBJ1-3, with D perhaps TRBD1 (5 bases). Germline V lookup: CDR1 MNHNY, CDR2 SVGAGI (reference sequence). V gave up 6 bases and J gave up 1 base, with 16 bases separating them. This CDR3 spans 16 amino acids. CDR3 sequence reads: CASRTLSDRSGNTIYF. In DNA form, the CDR3 reads TGTGCCAGCAGGACACTATCTGACAGATCTGGAAACACCATATATTTT.

Of note for this clone: Other DNA sequences within the sample encode an identical CDR3. The genes are TRBV5-1 and TRBJ2-6, with 10 bases aligning to TRBD1. Germline V gene sequence: CDR1 SGHRS, CDR2 YFSETQ. V shed 5 bases, J shed 1 base, and the junction held 3 bases outside the gene matches. This CDR3 contains 16 residues. CDR3 sequence (DNA): TGCGCCAGCAGTAGGGACAGGGGATCTGGGGCCAACGTCCTGACTTTC. It is translated as CASSRDRGSGANVLTF. The full variable domain, its missing parts supplied by reference TRBV5-1 and TRBJ2-6, is KAGVTQTPRYLIKTRGQQVTLSCSPISGHRSVSWYQQTPGQGLQFLFEYFSETQRNKGNFPGRFSGRQFSNSRSEMNVSTLELGDSALYLCASSRDRGSGANVLTFGAGSRLTVL.

The rearrangement links TRBV4-3 to TRBJ2-7; D gene unclear. This CDR3 spans 16 amino acids. Germline V gene lookup returns CDR1 LGHNA and CDR2 YSLEER. Trimming took 0 bases from V and 0 from J, leaving 12 bases between them. The CDR3: CASSQEWASSSYEQYF. CDR3 in DNA: TGCGCCAGCAGCCAAGAATGGGCCTCCAGCTCCTACGAGCAGTACTTC.

The J gene is TRBJ2-2, the V gene TRBV5-1; the D gene could be TRBD1 or TRBD2 (5 bases each). CDR1 is SGHRS, CDR2 YFSETQ, per germline. This CDR3 spans 14 amino acids. The V end lost 4 bases, the J end lost 7 bases, and 14 bases lay between the germline ends. The CDR3 sequence is CASSLGPSSGELFF. The CDR3 nucleotides are TGCGCCAGCAGCCTGGGACCCTCTAGCGGGGAGCTGTTTTTT.

This clone came up a few times. The V call is TRBV10-3, the J call TRBJ1-4; TRBD1 aligns across 7 bases. CDR3 length equals 15 residues. Trimming at V came to 3 bases and at J to 7 bases, leaving 8 bases not matched to a gene. The germline gives CDR1 ENHRY, CDR2 SYGVKD. The chain's CDR3 is CAISDGGGAGEKLFF. DNA of the CDR3: TGTGCCATCAGTGACGGAGGGGGCGCGGGTGAAAAACTGTTTTTT.

CDR3 region: CASSPTGGLKNTEAFF. The CDR3, as DNA: TGCGCCAGCAGCCCGACCGGGGGATTGAAGAACACTGAAGCTTTCTTT. The genes are TRBV5-1 and TRBJ1-1, with D maybe TRBD1 (5 bases). Germline V lookup: CDR1 SGHRS, CDR2 YFSETQ. Trimming took off 4 bases at V and 1 base at J, with 17 bases between the two ends. The CDR3 contains 16 residues.

The chain recombines TRBV5-1 with TRBJ2-3; 12 bases align to TRBD2. The CDR3 length is 16 residues. Germline CDR1 is SGHRS and CDR2 is YFSETQ. V trimming: 4 bases; J trimming: 1 base; junction bases outside the gene matches: 4. The CDR3 region is CASSARLAGGTDTQYF. Written as DNA, the CDR3 is TGCGCCAGCAGCGCCAGACTAGCGGGGGGCACAGATACGCAGTATTTT.

The chain carries TRBV7-2 and TRBJ2-4; D gene uncertain. The V and J ends lost 5 bases and 1 base respectively, with 18 bases between them. Germline V lookup: CDR1 SGHTA, CDR2 FQGNSA. The CDR3 length is 17 residues. CDR3 nucleotides: TGTGCCAGCAGCCAACCGTTCGAGGCTCGGGCCAAAAACATTCAGTACTTC. It codes for CASSQPFEARAKNIQYF.

This chain joins TRBV18 and TRBJ2-5, with 9 bases that match TRBD2. The CDR3 covers 18 residues. The V and J ends lost 6 bases and 1 base, in that order; junction bases with no gene match: 15. CDR1 and CDR2 from the germline V gene are KGHSH and LQKENI. The CDR3 loop reads CASSPTPFGGGAQETQYF. The CDR3 DNA follows: TGTGCCAGCTCTCCCACCCCTTTTGGCGGGGGGGCCCAAGAGACCCAGTACTTC.

V usage is TRBV30 and J usage is TRBJ2-5; 8 nucleotides match TRBD2. The CDR3 extends over 17 amino acids. In germline, CDR1 is GTSNPN, CDR2 SVGIG (reference sequence). V lost 7 bases, J lost 5 bases, and 21 bases stayed unmatched. The CDR3: CALLPGLVSWRLETQYF. The CDR3 DNA is TGTGCCTTACTCCCGGGACTAGTCAGCTGGCGCCTCGAGACCCAGTACTTC.

The chain uses TRBV29-1 and TRBJ1-2; possibly TRBD1 for D (5 bases). The CDR3 covers 14 residues. Looked up from germline, CDR1 is SQVTM and CDR2 is ANQGSEA. Between the trimmed V and J ends, which lost 5 bases and 3 bases, there was a span of 16 bases. The CDR3 DNA reads TGCAGCGTTCGCCACACGGGGGGGGACTATGGCTACACCTTC. As protein: CSVRHTGGDYGYTF. The complete variable domain, with remaining parts taken from reference TRBV29-1 and TRBJ1-2, reads SAVISQKPSRDICQRGTSLTIQCQVDSQVTMMFWYRQQPGQSLTLIATANQGSEATYESGFVIDKFPISRPNLTFSTLTVSNMSPEDSSIYLCSVRHTGGDYGYTFGSGTRLTVV.

This chain joins TRBV9 and TRBJ1-1; D unresolved. V was cut by 0 bases and J by 4 bases, with 10 bases left in between. The length of the CDR3 is 14 residues. Germline loops: CDR1 SGDLS, CDR2 YYNGEE. CDR3 protein: CASSVVRGGTEAFF. DNA for the CDR3: TGTGCCAGCAGCGTAGTACGGGGAGGCACTGAAGCTTTCTTT. The full variable domain, its missing parts supplied by reference TRBV9 and TRBJ1-1, is DSGVTQTPKHLITATGQRVTLRCSPRSGDLSVYWYQQSLDQGLQFLIQYYNGEERAKGNILERFSAQQFPDLHSELNLSSLELGDSALYFCASSVVRGGTEAFFGQGTRLTVV.

The chain carries TRBV19 and TRBJ1-5; D unclear. V gave up 9 bases and J gave up 1 base, with 13 bases separating them. In germline, CDR1 is LNHDA, CDR2 SQIVND (reference sequence). The CDR3 runs 14 residues. The CDR3 nucleotides read TGTGCCAGCCACAGAGGAGGGAGCAATCAGCCCCAGCATTTT. Translation gives CASHRGGSNQPQHF.

The genes are TRBV10-3 and TRBJ2-3; 7 bases are shared with TRBD1. The V gene's germline CDR1 is ENHRY and CDR2 SYGVKD. V dropped 7 bases and J dropped 1; count of bases not matched to a gene: 11. CDR3 length: 16 residues. CDR3 residues: CAITPRTGLGTDTQYF. The CDR3 bases are TGTGCCATCACTCCTAGGACAGGTCTCGGCACAGATACGCAGTATTTT.

This clone was counted a few times. The chain employs TRBV7-2 and TRBJ2-1; 8 nucleotides align to TRBD1. The CDR3 has 13 amino acids. V was clipped by 5 bases and J by 7 bases; unmatched bases: 4. The germline CDR1 and CDR2 sequences are SGHTA and FQGNSA. Here the CDR3 reads CASSKDRVNEQFF. In nucleotides, the CDR3 is TGTGCCAGCAGCAAGGACAGGGTAAATGAGCAGTTCTTC.

V gene TRBV7-2 combines with J gene TRBJ1-5; the D gene is possibly TRBD1 (5 bases). Trimming left V 0 bases short and J 3 bases short, with 6 bases between. The germline CDR1 and CDR2 sequences are SGHTA and FQGNSA. This CDR3 is 14 amino acids long. The CDR3: CASSLAGANQPQHF. CDR3 coding DNA: TGTGCCAGCAGCTTAGCAGGGGCCAATCAGCCCCAGCATTTT.

This clone was seen more than once but under ten times. CDR3 residues: CASIEDRVYTEAFF. In DNA, the CDR3 is TGTGCCAGCATTGAGGACAGGGTCTACACTGAAGCTTTCTTT. This rearrangement joins TRBV2 to TRBJ1-1; 8 nucleotides line up with TRBD1. Unmatched junction bases numbered 7, after V lost 7 bases and J lost 3 bases. Germline CDR1 and CDR2: SNHLY and FYNNEI. This CDR3 contains 14 residues.

The rearrangement joins TRBV30 to TRBJ1-2, with TRBD1 identical over 8 bases. With 8 bases clipped from V and 12 bases from J, the junction kept 17 bases outside the gene matches. Germline V gives CDR1 GTSNPN, CDR2 SVGIG (reference sequence). The CDR3 is made up of 13 amino acids. The CDR3 DNA reads TGTGCCGGTCCATCCGGGACAGGCGGATCGAACACCTTC. It yields the protein CAGPSGTGGSNTF.

V is TRBV18 and J is TRBJ1-5, with D perhaps matching TRBD1 (5 bases). CDR1 and CDR2 from the germline V gene are KGHSH and LQKENI. The germline V and J ends were trimmed by 3 bases and 0 bases, with 12 bases remaining between them. This CDR3 is 16 amino acids long. CDR3 sequence (DNA): TGTGCCAGCTCACCTTACGCAGGGAATAGCAATCAGCCCCAGCATTTT. Amino acids: CASSPYAGNSNQPQHF.

The rearrangement uses TRBV19 and TRBJ1-5; 8 bases match TRBD1. Trimming cost V 4 bases and J 7 bases; bases outside gene matches: 6. The germline V gene encodes CDR1 LNHDA and CDR2 SQIVND (reference sequence). The length of the CDR3 is 14 residues. The CDR3 is CASSTTGGGQPQHF. The CDR3 DNA reads as TGTGCCAGTAGTACTACAGGGGGAGGACAGCCCCAGCATTTT.

This chain connects TRBV9 to TRBJ1-1, with D possibly matching TRBD1 (5 bases). Germline values: CDR1 SGDLS, CDR2 YYNGEE. CDR3 length: 16 residues. Between the trimmed V and J ends, which lost 0 bases and 1 base, there was a span of 13 bases. The CDR3 sequence is CASSVVPDIKNTEAFF. The CDR3 bases are TGTGCCAGCAGCGTAGTCCCGGACATTAAGAACACTGAAGCTTTCTTT.

The chain joins TRBV9 to TRBJ1-1, with D hard to call. Germline CDR1 SGDLS, CDR2 YYNGEE. Trimming left V 0 bases short and J 3 bases short, with 15 bases between. This CDR3 contains 16 residues. DNA of the CDR3: TGTGCCAGCAGCGTAGATCCCAGGCAGGCCTACACTGAAGCTTTCTTT. It codes for CASSVDPRQAYTEAFF.